These T cell receptor beta chains were read from a single sample in a study of blood T cells in healthy people across ages. TCRdb ran MiXCR on the 5' RACE reads and lists one entry per CDR3 protein. The sample has approximately 800,000 distinct CDR3 sequences, about 62% seen once; the top ten hold around a quarter. The specimen was blood. These receptor sequences come from a young man in good health. The CDR3 runs from the conserved cysteine through the conserved F or W. The order of the fields is V gene, D gene, clone size, J gene, CDR3 protein, CDR3 DNA. The D gene is left open where the match is weak. The listing skips clone size in some rows; elsewhere it reads once, few, many or a size class.

V gene: TRBV12-3/TRBV12-4
D gene: -
clone size: -
J gene: TRBJ2-1
CDR3 protein: CASSPAGLAHYNEQFF
CDR3 DNA: TGTGCCAGCAGTCCCGCCGGGCTCGCTCACTACAATGAGCAGTTCTTC

V gene: TRBV4-2
D gene: -
clone size: -
J gene: TRBJ1-2
CDR3 protein: CASSQDGGDIYGYTF
CDR3 DNA: TGTGCCAGCAGCCAAGATGGCGGAGACATCTATGGCTACACCTTC

V gene: TRBV28
D gene: -
clone size: once
J gene: TRBJ2-7
CDR3 protein: CASSLWQSSYEQYF
CDR3 DNA: TGTGCCAGCAGTTTGTGGCAGTCTTCCTACGAGCAGTACTTC

V gene: TRBV12-3/TRBV12-4
D gene: TRBD1
clone size: -
J gene: TRBJ2-1
CDR3 protein: CASSLHRDRGRWQFF
CDR3 DNA: TGTGCCAGCAGTCTACACCGGGACAGGGGACGTTGGCAGTTCTTC

V gene: TRBV6-5
D gene: TRBD1
clone size: few
J gene: TRBJ2-3
CDR3 protein: CASSYGTGYESDTQYF
CDR3 DNA: TGTGCCAGCAGTTATGGGACAGGGTATGAGTCAGATACGCAGTATTTT

V gene: TRBV5-1
D gene: -
clone size: -
J gene: TRBJ1-2
CDR3 protein: CASTLDSPYGYTF
CDR3 DNA: TGCGCCAGCACCCTAGACAGTCCCTATGGCTACACCTTC

V gene: TRBV21-1
D gene: -
clone size: few
J gene: TRBJ2-4
CDR3 protein: CASSNYRQGAQNIQYF
CDR3 DNA: TGTGCCAGCAGCAATTATCGGCAGGGGGCCCAAAACATTCAGTACTTC

V gene: TRBV12-3/TRBV12-4
D gene: -
clone size: once
J gene: TRBJ1-5
CDR3 protein: CASSFKTGQPNQPQHF
CDR3 DNA: TGTGCCAGCAGTTTCAAGACAGGCCAACCCAATCAGCCCCAGCATTTT

V gene: TRBV5-4
D gene: -
clone size: -
J gene: TRBJ2-7
CDR3 protein: CASSWYSSYEQYF
CDR3 DNA: TGTGCCAGCAGCTGGTATAGCTCCTACGAGCAGTACTTC

V gene: TRBV7-2
D gene: -
clone size: -
J gene: TRBJ2-2
CDR3 protein: CASSPESRGRELFF
CDR3 DNA: TGTGCCAGCAGCCCAGAGTCCCGGGGGCGGGAGCTGTTTTTT

V gene: TRBV9
D gene: TRBD1
clone size: few
J gene: TRBJ1-5
CDR3 protein: CASSVEGQSNQPQHF
CDR3 DNA: TGTGCCAGCAGCGTAGAGGGACAGAGCAATCAGCCCCAGCATTTT

V gene: TRBV27
D gene: -
clone size: once
J gene: TRBJ1-5
CDR3 protein: CASSLQGWNQPQHF
CDR3 DNA: TGTGCCAGCAGTTTACAGGGTTGGAATCAGCCCCAGCATTTT

V gene: TRBV27
D gene: -
clone size: -
J gene: TRBJ1-1
CDR3 protein: CARPPSGLLNTEAFF
CDR3 DNA: TGTGCCAGGCCCCCCTCGGGGCTTTTGAACACTGAAGCTTTCTTT

V gene: TRBV9
D gene: TRBD1
clone size: -
J gene: TRBJ1-2
CDR3 protein: CASSKPGQGSPDGYTF
CDR3 DNA: TGTGCCAGCAGCAAACCGGGACAGGGGTCACCTGATGGCTACACCTTC

V gene: TRBV30
D gene: -
clone size: -
J gene: TRBJ1-6
CDR3 protein: CAWNRDNSPLHF
CDR3 DNA: TGTGCCTGGAACAGGGATAATTCACCCCTCCACTTT

V gene: TRBV6-2/TRBV6-3
D gene: -
clone size: -
J gene: TRBJ1-2
CDR3 protein: CASGPPGTFYGYTF
CDR3 DNA: TGTGCCAGCGGCCCACCCGGGACATTCTATGGCTACACCTTC

V gene: TRBV6-5
D gene: TRBD1
clone size: -
J gene: TRBJ2-1
CDR3 protein: CASSYSPTGEAETQFF
CDR3 DNA: TGTGCCAGCAGTTACTCACCGACAGGGGAGGCAGAGACCCAGTTCTTC

V gene: TRBV2
D gene: -
clone size: -
J gene: TRBJ2-7
CDR3 protein: CASKSYILYEQYF
CDR3 DNA: TGTGCCAGCAAATCCTACATCCTCTACGAGCAGTACTTC

V gene: TRBV24-1
D gene: TRBD1
clone size: -
J gene: TRBJ2-1
CDR3 protein: CATSDLGQGIHEQFF
CDR3 DNA: TGTGCCACCAGTGATTTGGGACAGGGTATCCATGAGCAGTTCTTC

V gene: TRBV7-3
D gene: TRBD1
clone size: -
J gene: TRBJ2-6
CDR3 protein: CASSLNPGGAPGTNVLTF
CDR3 DNA: TGTGCCAGCAGCTTAAATCCAGGGGGCGCACCTGGGACCAACGTCCTGACTTTC

V gene: TRBV25-1
D gene: -
clone size: few
J gene: TRBJ2-4
CDR3 protein: CASSDKNIQYF
CDR3 DNA: TGTGCCAGCAGTGATAAAAACATTCAGTACTTC

V gene: TRBV7-3
D gene: -
clone size: few
J gene: TRBJ1-2
CDR3 protein: CATLGLYGYTF
CDR3 DNA: TGTGCCACCCTGGGACTCTATGGCTACACCTTC

V gene: TRBV7-2
D gene: TRBD1
clone size: -
J gene: TRBJ2-1
CDR3 protein: CASSPPGQLYNEQFF
CDR3 DNA: TGTGCCAGCAGCCCGCCGGGACAGCTCTACAATGAGCAGTTCTTC

V gene: TRBV20-1
D gene: -
clone size: -
J gene: TRBJ2-1
CDR3 protein: CSASRQGPYNEQFF
CDR3 DNA: TGCAGTGCTAGTCGTCAGGGGCCCTACAATGAGCAGTTCTTC

V gene: TRBV2
D gene: TRBD2
clone size: -
J gene: TRBJ2-7
CDR3 protein: CASSPGLAGATYEQYF
CDR3 DNA: TGTGCCAGCAGCCCAGGACTAGCGGGGGCCACCTACGAGCAGTACTTC

V gene: TRBV2
D gene: -
clone size: -
J gene: TRBJ2-1
CDR3 protein: CASRTEGQEQFF
CDR3 DNA: TGTGCCAGCAGGACCGAAGGACAGGAGCAGTTCTTC

V gene: TRBV7-2
D gene: -
clone size: -
J gene: TRBJ2-3
CDR3 protein: CASSEPVDYTDTQYF
CDR3 DNA: TGTGCCAGCAGCGAGCCGGTGGACTACACAGATACGCAGTATTTT

V gene: TRBV20-1
D gene: -
clone size: few
J gene: TRBJ2-3
CDR3 protein: CSARDYGSTSTDTQYF
CDR3 DNA: TGCAGTGCTAGAGATTACGGGAGCACTAGCACAGATACGCAGTATTTT

V gene: TRBV7-6
D gene: -
clone size: many
J gene: TRBJ2-1
CDR3 protein: CASSRTGNEQFF
CDR3 DNA: TGTGCCAGCAGTCGGACTGGCAATGAGCAGTTCTTC

V gene: TRBV20-1
D gene: TRBD2
clone size: once
J gene: TRBJ2-3
CDR3 protein: CSASPATSGITDTQYF
CDR3 DNA: TGCAGTGCATCACCTGCGACTAGCGGGATCACAGATACGCAGTATTTT

V gene: TRBV6-2/TRBV6-3
D gene: -
clone size: -
J gene: TRBJ2-7
CDR3 protein: CASSYLDGGPHYEQYF
CDR3 DNA: TGTGCCAGCAGTTACTTGGACGGGGGCCCCCATTACGAGCAGTACTTC

V gene: TRBV10-3
D gene: TRBD2
clone size: -
J gene: TRBJ2-5
CDR3 protein: CAISGSWEGETQYF
CDR3 DNA: TGTGCCATCAGTGGTAGCTGGGAGGGAGAGACCCAGTACTTC

V gene: TRBV9
D gene: TRBD2
clone size: -
J gene: TRBJ2-7
CDR3 protein: CASSVAGTSGYEQYF
CDR3 DNA: TGTGCCAGCAGCGTCGCCGGGACTAGCGGGTACGAGCAGTACTTC

V gene: TRBV12-3/TRBV12-4
D gene: TRBD1
clone size: -
J gene: TRBJ2-4
CDR3 protein: CASSAQGATKNIQYF
CDR3 DNA: TGTGCCAGCAGTGCACAGGGGGCTACCAAAAACATTCAGTACTTC

V gene: TRBV5-1
D gene: -
clone size: -
J gene: TRBJ1-6
CDR3 protein: CASSFKGGSNNSPLHF
CDR3 DNA: TGCGCCAGCAGCTTCAAAGGGGGTTCCAATAATTCACCCCTCCACTTT

V gene: TRBV20-1
D gene: TRBD2
clone size: -
J gene: TRBJ2-1
CDR3 protein: CSADLGGGGLFISNEQFF
CDR3 DNA: TGCAGTGCGGACCTGGGTGGGGGGGGACTATTCATTAGCAATGAGCAGTTCTTC

V gene: TRBV7-2
D gene: TRBD1
clone size: -
J gene: TRBJ2-5
CDR3 protein: CASSLGRQGEQYF
CDR3 DNA: TGTGCCAGCAGCTTAGGTAGACAGGGTGAGCAGTACTTC

V gene: TRBV3-1
D gene: TRBD2
clone size: -
J gene: TRBJ2-5
CDR3 protein: CASSQDSTSVYEQYF
CDR3 DNA: TGTGCCAGCAGCCAAGATTCGACTAGCGTATATGAGCAGTACTTC

V gene: TRBV20-1
D gene: -
clone size: few
J gene: TRBJ1-2
CDR3 protein: CSARDWRTASNYGYTF
CDR3 DNA: TGCAGTGCTAGAGACTGGAGAACGGCCTCTAACTATGGCTACACCTTC

V gene: TRBV7-9
D gene: TRBD1
clone size: many
J gene: TRBJ1-1
CDR3 protein: CASSRRTGANTEAFF
CDR3 DNA: TGTGCCAGCAGCAGGCGGACAGGGGCGAACACTGAAGCTTTCTTT

V gene: TRBV7-9
D gene: TRBD2
clone size: -
J gene: TRBJ2-1
CDR3 protein: CASSLGTLSGGGAANEQFF
CDR3 DNA: TGTGCCAGCAGCTTAGGAACCCTTAGCGGCGGGGGGGCTGCGAATGAGCAGTTCTTC

V gene: TRBV11-2
D gene: -
clone size: -
J gene: TRBJ2-7
CDR3 protein: CASSLVWTDYYEQYF
CDR3 DNA: TGTGCCAGCAGCTTAGTATGGACAGACTACTACGAGCAGTACTTC

V gene: TRBV7-2
D gene: TRBD1
clone size: -
J gene: TRBJ2-5
CDR3 protein: CASSLGTGDSYNEQYF
CDR3 DNA: TGTGCCAGCAGCTTAGGGACAGGGGACTCCTACAATGAGCAGTACTTC

V gene: TRBV25-1
D gene: TRBD1
clone size: -
J gene: TRBJ1-1
CDR3 protein: CASSELGGGRSQAFF
CDR3 DNA: TGTGCCAGCAGTGAGCTAGGGGGCGGGAGGAGCCAAGCTTTCTTT

V gene: TRBV6-5
D gene: TRBD2
clone size: once
J gene: TRBJ2-3
CDR3 protein: CASSYFATTAGAGDTQYF
CDR3 DNA: TGTGCCAGCAGTTATTTTGCTACCACAGCGGGGGCGGGGGATACGCAGTATTTT

V gene: TRBV12-3/TRBV12-4
D gene: TRBD1
clone size: -
J gene: TRBJ1-2
CDR3 protein: CASRGQGSHYGYTF
CDR3 DNA: TGTGCCAGCAGGGGACAGGGTAGTCACTATGGCTACACCTTC

V gene: TRBV5-1
D gene: TRBD2
clone size: -
J gene: TRBJ2-7
CDR3 protein: CASSLAASGGLEQYF
CDR3 DNA: TGCGCCAGCAGCTTGGCCGCCAGCGGGGGGTTAGAGCAGTACTTC

V gene: TRBV28
D gene: TRBD1
clone size: -
J gene: TRBJ1-6
CDR3 protein: CASSIGQGWSPLHF
CDR3 DNA: TGTGCCAGCAGTATCGGACAGGGGTGGTCACCCCTCCACTTT

V gene: TRBV9
D gene: -
clone size: many
J gene: TRBJ2-1
CDR3 protein: CASSVGADPGSYPNEQFF
CDR3 DNA: TGTGCCAGCAGCGTAGGGGCAGACCCAGGGAGCTACCCCAATGAGCAGTTCTTC

V gene: TRBV20-1
D gene: -
clone size: -
J gene: TRBJ2-3
CDR3 protein: CSARQAHTQYF
CDR3 DNA: TGCAGTGCTAGGCAGGCGCATACGCAGTATTTT

V gene: TRBV28
D gene: TRBD2
clone size: -
J gene: TRBJ2-7
CDR3 protein: CASSPSQLAGGPYEQYF
CDR3 DNA: TGTGCCAGCAGCCCCTCCCAACTAGCGGGGGGGCCCTACGAGCAGTACTTC

V gene: TRBV10-3
D gene: -
clone size: few
J gene: TRBJ1-5
CDR3 protein: CAISPGTGTNQPQHF
CDR3 DNA: TGTGCCATCAGTCCCGGGACTGGAACGAATCAGCCCCAGCATTTT